This entry is about one T cell receptor (beta chain). The data originate from a study of blood T cell repertoires in COVID-19. Study details: T cells, B-cell-depleted T cells, or PBMCs supplied cDNA or gDNA.

Original processing methods: How many nucleated cells were present was estimated from reference gene primer amplification. Measured with immunoSEQ multiplex PCR; TCRdb has only the in-frame clones, and not every one. The V and J calls and clone size were taken over from that table, and D and trimming were inferred from the DNA. The repertoire holds some 360,000 clones, with around 87% as singletons. The V end lost 4 bases, the J end lost 6 bases, and 14 bases lay between the germline ends. The germline gives CDR1 SGHAT, CDR2 FQNNGV. The CDR3 is made up of 14 amino acids. Seattle-derived patients entered the study during active infection and were followed longitudinally.

Sequenced sample: peripheral blood. V usage is TRBV11-2 and J usage is TRBJ2-3; the D is unclear. The sequence was collected from a woman in her sixties or seventies with COVID-19, enrolled during active disease. CDR3 loop: CASSYSLVADTQYF. DNA for the CDR3: TGTGCCAGCAGCTACTCTCTTGTTGCGGATACGCAGTATTTT. Together with reference TRBV11-2 and TRBJ2-3, the CDR3 gives the full variable domain: EAGVAQSPRYKIIEKRQSVAFWCNPISGHATLYWYQQILGQGPKLLIQFQNNGVVDDSQLPKDRFSAERLKGVDSTLKIQPAKLEDSAVYLCASSYSLVADTQYFGPGTRLTVL.